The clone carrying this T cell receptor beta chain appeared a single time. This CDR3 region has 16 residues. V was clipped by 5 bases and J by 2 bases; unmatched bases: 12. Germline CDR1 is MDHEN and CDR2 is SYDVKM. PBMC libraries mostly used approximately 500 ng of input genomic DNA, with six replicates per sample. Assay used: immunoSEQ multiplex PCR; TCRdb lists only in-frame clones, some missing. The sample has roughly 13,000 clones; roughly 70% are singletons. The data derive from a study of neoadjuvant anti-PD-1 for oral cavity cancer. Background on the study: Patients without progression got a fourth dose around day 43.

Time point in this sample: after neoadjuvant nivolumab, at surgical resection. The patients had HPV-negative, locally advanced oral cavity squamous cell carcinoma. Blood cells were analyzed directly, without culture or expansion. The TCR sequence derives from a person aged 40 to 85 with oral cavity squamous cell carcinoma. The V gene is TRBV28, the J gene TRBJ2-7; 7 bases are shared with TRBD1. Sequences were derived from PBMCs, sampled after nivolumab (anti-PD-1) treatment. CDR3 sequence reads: CASSTKQGKVTYEQYF. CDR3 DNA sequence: TGTGCCAGCAGTACGAAACAGGGGAAGGTAACCTACGAGCAGTACTTC. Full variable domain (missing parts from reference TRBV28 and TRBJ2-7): DVKVTQSSRYLVKRTGEKVFLECVQDMDHENMFWYRQDPGLGLRLIYFSYDVKMKEKGDIPEGYSVSREKKERFSLILESASTNQTSMYLCASSTKQGKVTYEQYFGPGTRLTVT.